A selection of T cell receptor beta chains follows, all from one sample in a study of early T cells in non-severe SARS-CoV-2 infection. TCRdb used MiXCR to reprocess the 5' RACE reads, holding one entry per CDR3 protein. The sample lists tens of thousands of distinct CDR3 sequences, 5.7% occurring once. Material for sequencing was whole blood. These receptors came from an adult who was a healthcare worker with PCR-confirmed SARS-CoV-2 infection or an uninfected control (not recorded which). Both conserved end residues are trimmed from each CDR3.

CDR3 protein: ASSVAGDGTDTQY; CDR3 length: 13; V gene: TRBV9
CDR3 protein: SARDLLAGESDTQY; CDR3 length: 14; V gene: TRBV20-1
CDR3 protein: ASSVRAGGKETQY; CDR3 length: 13; V gene: TRBV9
CDR3 protein: ASSQDAGVKGPRY; CDR3 length: 13; V gene: TRBV3-1
CDR3 protein: ASIIRNQPQH; CDR3 length: 10; V gene: TRBV4-1
CDR3 protein: ASSLIAASGSTFINFVNEQY; CDR3 length: 20; V gene: TRBV7-2
CDR3 protein: SATPLAGVSDTQY; CDR3 length: 13; V gene: TRBV20-1
CDR3 protein: ASRTPAGSPLH; CDR3 length: 11; V gene: TRBV28
CDR3 protein: ASSLTTGSSPLH; CDR3 length: 12; V gene: TRBV7-8
CDR3 protein: ASNPAGVGQPQH; CDR3 length: 12; V gene: TRBV12-3/TRBV12-4
CDR3 protein: ASSLKGDYEQF; CDR3 length: 11; V gene: TRBV27
CDR3 protein: ASSSLAGVDGELF; CDR3 length: 13; V gene: TRBV18
CDR3 protein: ASSVGNSGSTDTQY; CDR3 length: 14; V gene: TRBV9
CDR3 protein: ASSSGGVINGEF; CDR3 length: 12; V gene: TRBV12-3/TRBV12-4
CDR3 protein: ASSLQGGPTDTQY; CDR3 length: 13; V gene: TRBV6-2/TRBV6-3
CDR3 protein: ASSSGTHYGYT; CDR3 length: 11; V gene: TRBV12-3/TRBV12-4
CDR3 protein: AWNSGQGVSPLH; CDR3 length: 12; V gene: TRBV30
CDR3 protein: ASSQDGDRKRLY; CDR3 length: 12; V gene: TRBV3-1
CDR3 protein: SASVLRGLAKQY; CDR3 length: 12; V gene: TRBV20-1
CDR3 protein: ASSLGSEETQY; CDR3 length: 11; V gene: TRBV5-1
CDR3 protein: ASRHPGRDTIY; CDR3 length: 11; V gene: TRBV3-1
CDR3 protein: ASSSQTSGPYT; CDR3 length: 11; V gene: TRBV6-5
CDR3 protein: ASSGTGAAFGAQETQY; CDR3 length: 16; V gene: TRBV5-1
CDR3 protein: ASPAWRGADTQY; CDR3 length: 12; V gene: TRBV28
CDR3 protein: ASIAPDLGIQY; CDR3 length: 11; V gene: TRBV28
CDR3 protein: ASSLTGGLGEQF; CDR3 length: 12; V gene: TRBV7-2
CDR3 protein: ASSSYRGAGGELF; CDR3 length: 13; V gene: TRBV11-2
CDR3 protein: ASKRSSYNSPLH; CDR3 length: 12; V gene: TRBV6-6
CDR3 protein: ASTSLGGNTIY; CDR3 length: 11; V gene: TRBV7-9
CDR3 protein: ASSPRESKAF; CDR3 length: 10; V gene: TRBV7-9
CDR3 protein: AISERQNTIY; CDR3 length: 10; V gene: TRBV10-3
CDR3 protein: ASSLAGDRGDTQY; CDR3 length: 13; V gene: TRBV5-5
CDR3 protein: SASPYMGSKNIQY; CDR3 length: 13; V gene: TRBV20-1
CDR3 protein: SASSHSSYNEQF; CDR3 length: 12; V gene: TRBV20-1
CDR3 protein: ASSFMSELNNEQF; CDR3 length: 13; V gene: TRBV7-9
CDR3 protein: ASSLAGAGADTQY; CDR3 length: 13; V gene: TRBV7-3
CDR3 protein: ASRRGIGSSYNEQF; CDR3 length: 14; V gene: TRBV2
CDR3 protein: ASSLADSSTDTQY; CDR3 length: 13; V gene: TRBV5-1
CDR3 protein: ASAGGPTLGELF; CDR3 length: 12; V gene: TRBV14
CDR3 protein: ASSEGQGAMTGELF; CDR3 length: 14; V gene: TRBV6-1
CDR3 protein: ASSLDPGPYEQY; CDR3 length: 12; V gene: TRBV7-2
CDR3 protein: ASSQGLPGADTQY; CDR3 length: 13; V gene: TRBV4-2
CDR3 protein: ASSFSEGAYEQY; CDR3 length: 12; V gene: TRBV6-6
CDR3 protein: ASSEGQNTEAF; CDR3 length: 11; V gene: TRBV7-7
CDR3 protein: ASSLRYREQETQY; CDR3 length: 13; V gene: TRBV2
CDR3 protein: ASRGDTGELF; CDR3 length: 10; V gene: TRBV27
CDR3 protein: ASSSTIETQY; CDR3 length: 10; V gene: TRBV7-2
CDR3 protein: ASSLTGYQETQY; CDR3 length: 12; V gene: TRBV28
CDR3 protein: ASRQTGQETQY; CDR3 length: 11; V gene: TRBV5-1
CDR3 protein: ATRTTLNEQF; CDR3 length: 10; V gene: TRBV10-3
CDR3 protein: SAIGMMASGSDTQY; CDR3 length: 14; V gene: TRBV20-1
CDR3 protein: ASRLCTTSGSREQF; CDR3 length: 14; V gene: TRBV12-2
CDR3 protein: ASSKSGGREQY; CDR3 length: 11; V gene: TRBV12-3/TRBV12-4
CDR3 protein: ASSLVAGAPTGELF; CDR3 length: 14; V gene: TRBV5-1
CDR3 protein: ASSFGGASQETQY; CDR3 length: 13; V gene: TRBV27
CDR3 protein: ASSSPWGEQY; CDR3 length: 10; V gene: TRBV7-3
CDR3 protein: ATSSRTGQGYT; CDR3 length: 11; V gene: TRBV15
CDR3 protein: ATSRASDQSGTQY; CDR3 length: 13; V gene: TRBV15
CDR3 protein: ASTSGANVLT; CDR3 length: 10; V gene: TRBV2